The rows below give T cell receptor beta chains drawn from one sample of a study of blood T cells in healthy people across ages. MiXCR, run by TCRdb on the 5' RACE reads, gives a single entry per CDR3 protein. This table holds around 1,500,000 distinct CDR3 sequences, roughly 40% found once. The sample comprised blood. The receptors derive from a woman aged 18-30 years in good health. CDR3s include the opening cysteine and the closing phenylalanine or tryptophan. Each record gives: clone size, J gene, V gene, D gene, CDR3 protein, CDR3 DNA. The D gene is left open where the match is weak. Size is stated for part of the rows, as once, few or many counts, or as a class when the clone is expanded.

few,TRBJ1-5,TRBV20-1,NA,CSARIEVSNQPQHF,TGCAGTGCTAGAATTGAGGTTAGCAATCAGCCCCAGCATTTT
NA,TRBJ2-5,TRBV7-2,NA,CASSLTVRAVQETQYF,TGTGCCAGCAGCTTAACGGTCAGGGCGGTCCAAGAGACCCAGTACTTC
NA,TRBJ2-2,TRBV29-1,NA,CSVERGGELFF,TGCAGCGTTGAGAGGGGCGGGGAGCTGTTTTTT
NA,TRBJ1-2,TRBV18,NA,CASSPSGQINYGYTF,TGTGCCAGCTCACCATCGGGACAAATTAACTATGGCTACACCTTC
few,TRBJ2-1,TRBV7-9,NA,CASSLEGQMAAPEQFF,TGTGCCAGCAGCTTAGAGGGGCAAATGGCAGCCCCTGAGCAGTTCTTC
few,TRBJ2-1,TRBV6-2/TRBV6-3,TRBD2,CASRPLSGRGGNEQFF,TGTGCCAGCAGACCCCTTAGCGGGAGGGGGGGCAATGAGCAGTTCTTC
NA,TRBJ2-3,TRBV10-3,TRBD2,CAITGPSGSTDTQYF,TGTGCCATCACGGGGCCTAGCGGGAGCACAGATACGCAGTATTTT
once,TRBJ1-2,TRBV30,TRBD1,CAWERQGGGYTF,TGTGCCTGGGAAAGACAGGGCGGTGGCTACACCTTC
few,TRBJ1-6,TRBV12-3/TRBV12-4,NA,CASRTDYNSPLHF,TGTGCCAGCCGAACAGATTATAATTCACCCCTCCACTTT
NA,TRBJ2-7,TRBV29-1,TRBD1,CSVEGTGLGYEQYF,TGCAGCGTTGAAGGGACAGGGTTGGGCTACGAGCAGTACTTC
NA,TRBJ2-3,TRBV5-1,NA,CASSTRSSADTQYF,TGCGCCAGCAGTACGAGGAGCTCAGCAGATACGCAGTATTTT
NA,TRBJ2-7,TRBV20-1,TRBD2,CSARLPRTSGAGEQYF,TGCAGTGCTAGACTTCCCAGGACTAGCGGGGCGGGCGAGCAGTACTTC
few,TRBJ2-7,TRBV4-1,TRBD1,CASSLSDRDDYEQYF,TGCGCCAGCAGCCTTTCGGACAGGGATGACTACGAGCAGTACTTC
NA,TRBJ2-4,TRBV2,NA,CASRETVAKNIQYF,TGTGCCAGCAGAGAGACCGTAGCCAAAAACATTCAGTACTTC
NA,TRBJ2-7,TRBV10-1,NA,CASSENRYEQYF,TGCGCCAGCAGTGAGAACAGATACGAGCAGTACTTC
NA,TRBJ2-7,TRBV27,TRBD1,CASARGDREPYEQYF,TGTGCCAGCGCGAGGGGGGACAGGGAACCCTACGAGCAGTACTTC
NA,TRBJ2-4,TRBV6-5,NA,CASRIGRGDYNEQYF,TGTGCCAGCAGAATCGGCAGGGGTGACTACAATGAGCAGTACTTC
few,TRBJ1-2,TRBV12-3/TRBV12-4,TRBD1,CASSFAPTGAYGYTF,TGTGCCAGCAGTTTCGCTCCGACAGGGGCCTATGGCTACACCTTC
NA,TRBJ1-1,TRBV27,NA,CASSSLGQNTEAFF,TGTGCCAGCAGTTCCCTTGGACAGAACACTGAAGCTTTCTTT
NA,TRBJ2-3,TRBV27,TRBD2,CASSQPSTREIADTQYF,TGTGCCAGCAGCCAACCTTCGACGCGGGAGATTGCAGATACGCAGTATTTT
NA,TRBJ2-7,TRBV5-6,NA,CASSREEGEQYF,TGTGCCAGCAGCCGTGAGGAGGGCGAGCAGTACTTC
NA,TRBJ2-5,TRBV9,TRBD2,CASSSGEKTQYF,TGTGCCAGTTCTAGCGGCGAGAAGACCCAGTACTTC
once,TRBJ1-1,TRBV5-4,NA,CASSSLGKLNTEAFF,TGTGCCAGCAGCTCCCTCGGAAAACTGAACACTGAAGCTTTCTTT
few,TRBJ2-7,TRBV10-3,NA,CAISEADYEQYF,TGTGCCATCAGTGAAGCAGACTACGAGCAGTACTTC
NA,TRBJ1-5,TRBV6-5,NA,CASRGLNRGGDQPQHF,TGTGCCAGCAGAGGCCTCAATCGGGGGGGTGACCAGCCCCAGCATTTT
few,TRBJ2-2,TRBV20-1,NA,CSAFGSSKGELFF,TGCAGTGCCTTCGGGTCCTCCAAAGGGGAGCTGTTTTTT
NA,TRBJ1-5,TRBV28,NA,CASSFEGVQPQHF,TGTGCCAGCAGTTTTGAGGGGGTTCAGCCCCAGCATTTT
NA,TRBJ2-7,TRBV6-5,TRBD2,CASSQLALFYEQYF,TGTGCCAGCAGCCAACTAGCGCTTTTCTACGAGCAGTACTTC
few,TRBJ2-4,TRBV6-5,NA,CASSDSTGAKNIQYF,TGTGCCAGCAGCGACTCCACCGGAGCCAAAAACATTCAGTACTTC
NA,TRBJ2-4,TRBV7-2,NA,CASSLGGKGEQYIQYF,TGTGCCAGCAGCTTAGGGGGGAAGGGGGAGCAGTACATTCAGTACTTC
NA,TRBJ2-3,TRBV12-3/TRBV12-4,TRBD1,CASSSLRDRFTDTQYF,TGTGCCAGCAGTTCCCTTAGGGACAGGTTCACAGATACGCAGTATTTT